Given below is one TCR beta chain in context. The sample comes from a study of cytotoxic CD8 clonotypes in ibrutinib-treated CLL. Assay: immunoSEQ multiplex PCR; the TCRdb copy retains only in-frame clones and omits some. Among approximately 330,000 clones listed, 70% to 80% were seen once. The receptor was derived from a human donor with chronic lymphocytic leukemia. The sequences come from PBMCs, collected before ibrutinib treatment.

The CDR3 here is CASSWGLVSHNEQFF. CDR3 in DNA: TGTGCCAGTAGCTGGGGACTAGTTTCCCACAATGAGCAGTTCTTC. The chain links TRBV19 to TRBJ2-1; 8 positions match TRBD2. With V trimmed by 6 bases and J by 5 bases, 9 bases remained unmatched. CDR3 length: 15 amino acids. The germline V gene has CDR1 LNHDA and CDR2 SQIVND (reference sequence).